This record looks at one T cell receptor beta chain sequence and its context. Its antigen is as yet unknown. Compared with germline, one end of the junction differs, possibly owing to a read error. Germline CDR1 and CDR2: ENHRY and SYGVKD. This CDR3 has 12 amino acids. This record comes from a study of blood T cells in healthy people across ages. Study results and caveats: Significant beta diversity loss was already apparent by age approximately 40, declining roughly linearly. Because donor CMV status was unknown, expanded clonotype changes were possibly confounded.

It was with a sample-barcoded 5' primer and a J-beta primer mix that a second PCR of roughly 7 to 12 cycles was run. Each sample yielded at least 2.5 million CDR3-containing paired-end reads. One entry per CDR3 protein, called by TCRdb with MiXCR from the 5' RACE reads. The sample consists of roughly 800,000 distinct CDR3 sequences, roughly 60% of them appearing once. The sample was blood. The clonotype originates from a man aged 30-40 years in good health. The rearrangement joins TRBV10-3 to TRBJ2-5; D not resolved. Here the CDR3 DNA reads TGTGCCACCAGTGAGTCTAGGGAGACCCAGTACTTC. Residues: CATSESRETQYF.